The clone carrying this T cell receptor delta chain appeared a few times. Its antigen is still unknown. The template was reverse-transcribed extracted RNA. CDR3 amplicons came from multiplex PCR with pooled V-gene forward and constant-region reverse primers. TCRdb re-called the multiplex PCR reads through CATT. The sample records 50,000 to 75,000 delta-chain clones, roughly 15% being singletons. This entry is derived from a study of Vδ1+ human thymocytes. In germline, CDR1 is TSWWSYY, CDR2 QGS. V was shortened by 4 bases and J by 8 bases, with 23 bases between the two germline ends. This CDR3 comprises 16 residues. Study-wide results and caveats: Highly polyclonal TRG and TRD repertoires with Gaussian CDR3 length distributions appeared in thymus. Many TRG clonotypes were shared between donors; TRD repertoires were essentially private. Thymic delta-chain repertoires held roughly 20% Vdelta2 sequences and few Vdelta3, despite high sort purity.

Vdelta1+ thymocyte sorts reached between roughly 97% and 99.6% purity. The chain recombines TRDV1 with TRDJ1; no clear D gene. The sequence was collected from a girl in the first two years of life who had congenital heart surgery. Source material: Vdelta1+ gamma-delta thymocytes from the thymus. The subset here: FACS-sorted CD3+ TCRalphabeta- TCRVdelta1+ TCRVdelta2- thymocytes. The CDR3 coding sequence is TGTGCTCTTGGGGTCCTCGGAGGTATCCCAGCGGCGAAACTCATCTTT. Translating gives CALGVLGGIPAAKLIF.